These 9 T cell receptor beta chains originate from one sample sequenced in a study of Ad26.COV2.S vaccination and SARS-CoV-2 variants. Libraries were prepared by immunoSEQ multiplex PCR; TCRdb keeps only in-frame clonotypes and omits some of them. The repertoire includes about 320,000 clones, 85% to 90% of them detected once, and more than 1.5% sits in the top ten. Noted treatment: about 20 received Ad26.COV2.S at low or high dose, single or two shots; roughly five received placebo; per-sample allocation not given. Samples analyzed were those drawn on day 63 after the first vaccine or placebo injection. Source: peripheral blood, taken in a trial of Ad26.COV2.S vaccine versus placebo. These receptors were obtained from a person between 18 and 65 years old who received the Ad26.COV2.S COVID-19 vaccine or a placebo.

This rearrangement joins TRBV6-1 to TRBJ2-7, with TRBD2 as a possible D gene (5 bases). The germline CDR1 and CDR2 sequences are MNHNS and SASEGT. V shed 3 bases and J shed 2 bases, with 14 bases lying between them. The CDR3 is 15 residues long. The CDR3 loop is CASSDPGKRTYEQYF. The CDR3 DNA reads TGTGCCAGCAGTGACCCGGGGAAGAGGACCTACGAGCAGTACTTC.

V and J are TRBV7-8 and TRBJ2-3; D is perhaps TRBD1 or TRBD2 (6 bases each). Germline CDR1 reads SGHVS; CDR2 reads FQNEAQ. The CDR3 contains 13 residues. Between the trimmed V and J ends, which lost 5 bases and 5 bases, there was a span of 11 bases. The CDR3 loop is CASSRGQGDTQYF. The CDR3 DNA reads as TGTGCCAGCAGCCGGGGGCAGGGAGATACGCAGTATTTT.

CDR3 loop: CSASRTDTQYF. The CDR3 DNA reads as TGCAGTGCTAGTCGAACAGATACGCAGTATTTT. The V call is TRBV20-1, the J call TRBJ2-3; D ambiguous. The V end was cut by 3 bases, the J end by 3 bases, with 4 bases between. Germline CDR1 DFQATT, CDR2 SNEGSKA (reference sequence). This CDR3 region has 11 residues.

The chain carries TRBV19 and TRBJ1-2, with 9 bases fitting TRBD1. The CDR3 length is 13 residues. J was trimmed by 10 bases and V by 5 bases; bases with no gene match: 8. The germline gives CDR1 LNHDA, CDR2 SQIVND (reference sequence). CDR3 nucleotides: TGTGCCAGTAGTTATTCGGACAGGGGTTACTACACCTTC. This gives the protein CASSYSDRGYYTF.

The rearrangement uses TRBV3-1 (or the pseudogene TRBV3-2) and TRBJ1-3, with a tentative D call TRBD1 (6 bases). V lost 6 bases and J 0 bases, leaving 36 bases between the germline ends. The CDR3 length is 23 residues. Germline V CDR1 and CDR2: LGHDT, YNNKEL (reference sequence). CDR3 DNA sequence: TGTGCCAGCAGACCAACCCTCGGACGGGGGCAGGGGCTACCAAGGAGCTCTGGAAACACCATATATTTT. Its translation: CASRPTLGRGQGLPRSSGNTIYF.

This chain links TRBV12-1 with TRBJ1-1. TRBV12-1 is assigned pseudogene status. The CDR3 has 17 residues. The CDR3 is CASSAPGPNLKRTEAFF. CDR3 bases: TGTGCCAGCAGCGCACCGGGTCCAAACCTAAAGCGCACTGAAGCTTTCTTT.

The chain carries TRBV5-1 and TRBJ2-1; D tentatively reads TRBD1 or TRBD2 (5 bases each). This CDR3 has 19 amino acids. Trimming removed 0 bases from V and 7 bases from J, with 26 bases in between. Germline V gene data show CDR1 as SGHRS and CDR2 as YFSETQ. Here the CDR3 reads CASSLARIRDRRYENEQFF. For the CDR3, the DNA is TGCGCCAGCAGCTTGGCCCGCATCCGGGACCGGCGTTACGAAAATGAGCAGTTCTTC.

The gene calls are TRBV7-6 and TRBJ1-2; perhaps TRBD1 as D (5 bases). CDR1 SGHVS and CDR2 FNYEAQ come from the germline V gene. Trimming took 8 bases from V and 3 from J, leaving 13 bases between them. The CDR3 spans 13 residues. This chain's CDR3 is CASSLDSYYGYTF. The CDR3 nucleotides are TGTGCCAGCTCACTCGACAGCTACTATGGCTACACCTTC.

The rearrangement joins TRBV25-1 to TRBJ2-7, with D possibly being TRBD1 (6 bases). Trimming took 1 base from V and 6 from J, leaving 13 bases between them. The CDR3 spans 14 residues. Germline V lookup: CDR1 MGHDK, CDR2 SYGVNS. CDR3 in amino acids: CASSESRRGSEQYF. The CDR3 DNA follows: TGTGCCAGCAGTGAATCCCGCAGGGGATCCGAGCAGTACTTC.